This T cell receptor (beta chain) was sequenced during a study of control samples from healthy donors and cancer patients. Assay: immunoSEQ multiplex PCR; the TCRdb copy retains only in-frame clones and omits some. Seen here are approximately 210,000 clones, 91% observed once, and the top ten hold about 2%. The clonotype originates from a man aged 25 to 40 in good health. Sequencing used blood.

Written as DNA, the CDR3 is TGCGCCAGCAGCTTGTATGGCGTTTTGCAAGACGAGCAGTACTTC. It specifies CASSLYGVLQDEQYF. The chain recombines TRBV5-1 with TRBJ2-7; D ambiguous. The V end was cut by 1 base, the J end by 5 bases, with 16 bases between. Germline V gene sequence: CDR1 SGHRS, CDR2 YFSETQ. This CDR3 is built from 15 residues.